These 21 T cell receptor beta chains were sequenced from one sample in a study of OX40 agonist ivuxolimab in advanced cancers. Sequencing used immunoSEQ multiplex PCR; TCRdb keeps in-frame clones, though not all of them. The sample holds approximately 68,000 clones, 75% to 95% seen once. This specimen consisted of CD4+ or CD8+ T cells sorted from blood, obtained in a trial of the OX40 agonist ivuxolimab. The origin of the receptors is an adult with an advanced solid tumor such as melanoma, head and neck, liver or kidney cancer.

The CDR3 nucleotides are TGTGCCACCAGCAGGGACAGCTCACAAGAGACCCAGTACTTC. As protein: CATSRDSSQETQYF. This chain connects TRBV15 to TRBJ2-5, with D possibly TRBD1 on 6 matching bases. The CDR3 consists of 14 residues. From germline, CDR1 is LNHNV and CDR2 YYDKDF (reference sequence). Trimming took off 3 bases at V and 2 bases at J, with 10 bases between the two ends. The full variable domain, with the rest looked up from reference TRBV15 and TRBJ2-5, is DAMVIQNPRYQVTQFGKPVTLSCSQTLNHNVMYWYQQKSSQAPKLLFHYYDKDFNNEADTPDNFQSRRPNTSFCFLDIRSPGLGDTAMYLCATSRDSSQETQYFGPGTRLLVL.

The chain recombines TRBV19 with TRBJ1-5; D might be TRBD1 (6 bases). This CDR3 spans 14 amino acids. The germline V and J ends were trimmed by 7 bases and 6 bases, with 16 bases remaining between them. The germline V gene has CDR1 LNHDA and CDR2 SQIVND (reference sequence). The CDR3 region has the DNA TGTGCCAGTACTAAGGGGGAGGGGTCTCAGCCCCAGCATTTT. Its translation is CASTKGEGSQPQHF.

The CDR3 DNA follows: TGTGCCAGCAGCTTGGCCCGGGGGCAATGGGAGACCCAGTACTTC. Translation gives CASSLARGQWETQYF. This chain links TRBV5-4 with TRBJ2-5, with D possibly called TRBD1 or TRBD2 (6 bases each). The CDR3 runs to 15 residues. Trimming left V 0 bases short and J 5 bases short, with 14 bases between. Germline values: CDR1 SGHNT, CDR2 YYREEE (reference sequence).

The chain couples TRBV11-3 to TRBJ1-1, with a weak D call TRBD1 (6 bases). Per germline, CDR1 SGHNT and CDR2 YENEEA. V lost 1 base, J lost 1 base, and 19 bases lay in between. This CDR3 has 18 amino acids. Written as DNA, the CDR3 is TGTGCCAGCAGCTTAGTAAGAGGGAGGGGGGCATGGAACACTGAAGCTTTCTTT. It specifies CASSLVRGRGAWNTEAFF.

The V and J genes are TRBV6-1 and TRBJ1-2, with a possible D match to TRBD1 (5 bases). CDR3 size: 13 residues. Trimming took 5 bases from V and 3 from J, leaving 10 bases between them. Germline CDR1 and CDR2: MNHNS and SASEGT. DNA of the CDR3: TGTGCCAGCAGTCCAGAGACAGACTATGGCTACACCTTC. It encodes CASSPETDYGYTF.

The rearrangement uses TRBV6-1 and TRBJ1-1; no firm D call. The V gene's germline CDR1 is MNHNS and CDR2 SASEGT. The CDR3 loop spans 11 amino acids. Trimming pared 11 bases from V and 0 bases from J, leaving 7 bases between. The CDR3, as DNA: TGTGCCGTCCGGTTGAACACTGAAGCTTTCTTT. Translation gives CAVRLNTEAFF.

The rearrangement joins TRBV5-4 to TRBJ1-1; TRBD1 agrees at 8 bases. The CDR3 sequence is 15 residues long. Losses at the gene ends were 4 bases for V and 1 base for J; bases not matched to a gene: 6. CDR1 is SGHNT, CDR2 YYREEE, per germline (reference sequence). The CDR3 region is CASSRPGTGNTEAFF. Written as DNA, the CDR3 is TGTGCCAGCAGCCGCCCCGGGACAGGGAACACTGAAGCTTTCTTT.

The chain uses TRBV30 and TRBJ1-5; no firm D call. Germline CDR1 is GTSNPN and CDR2 is SVGIG (reference sequence). V gave up 1 base and J gave up 0 bases, with 10 bases separating them. The CDR3 contains 15 residues. CDR3 sequence: CAWSAGAFSNQPQHF. CDR3 nucleotides: TGTGCCTGGAGTGCGGGCGCTTTTAGCAATCAGCCCCAGCATTTT.

The chain carries TRBV27 and TRBJ2-7, with 9 bases that match TRBD1. Germline V gives CDR1 MNHEY, CDR2 SMNVEV (reference sequence). V lost 8 bases and J lost 3; bases outside the gene matches: 8. There are 14 residues in the CDR3. The CDR3 coding sequence is TGTGCCAGCCGCCCCCGACAGGGGGGCTACGAGCAGTACTTC. This gives the protein CASRPRQGGYEQYF.

J is TRBJ2-3 and V is TRBV7-3, with a possible D match to TRBD2 (6 bases). Per the germline V gene, CDR1 is SGHTA and CDR2 is FQGTGA. V shed 0 bases and J shed 3 bases, with 10 bases lying between them. CDR3 size: 15 residues. The CDR3 DNA reads as TGTGCCAGCAGCTTAACCCCTCGGGGGACAGATACGCAGTATTTT. It specifies CASSLTPRGTDTQYF.

J is TRBJ2-1 and V is TRBV7-9; 9 bases line up with TRBD2. The CDR3 is 16 residues long. The junction had 14 bases not matched to a gene; V was cut back by 1 base and J by 13 bases. Germline V gives CDR1 SEHNR, CDR2 FQNEAQ (reference sequence). DNA of the CDR3: TGTGCCAGCAGCTTAGAGGCGGGGGGGACACCCCGTAAACAGTTCTTC. This translates into CASSLEAGGTPRKQFF.

Comments on this clone: A read error may account for a junction end that differs from germline. The chain combines TRBV15 with TRBJ1-4; 8 bases are a match to TRBD1. This CDR3 has 15 amino acids. CDR1 LNHNV and CDR2 YYDKDF come from the germline V gene (reference sequence). The CDR3 loop is CATSGDRGPNEKLFF. The CDR3, as DNA: TGTGCCACCAGCGGAGACAGGGGCCCGAATGAAAAACTGTTTTTT.

CDR3 coding DNA: TGTGCCAGCCGAGAAGCCTACGAGCAGTACTTC. This translates into CASREAYEQYF. This chain connects TRBV2 to TRBJ2-7; D unclear. Trimming took 8 bases from V and 2 from J, leaving 7 bases between them. This CDR3 has 11 amino acids. The V gene's germline CDR1 is SNHLY and CDR2 FYNNEI. The entire variable domain, with the rest obtained from reference TRBV2 and TRBJ2-7, is as follows: EPEVTQTPSHQVTQMGQEVILRCVPISNHLYFYWYRQILGQKVEFLVSFYNNEISEKSEIFDDQFSVERPDGSNFTLKIRSTKLEDSAMYFCASREAYEQYFGPGTRLTVT.

The chain joins TRBV5-1 to TRBJ1-6; 7 nucleotides agree with TRBD1. Germline CDR1 reads SGHRS; CDR2 reads YFSETQ. The CDR3 is 14 amino acids. J gave up 6 bases and V 0 bases, and 0 bases lay outside the gene matches. The CDR3 loop reads CASSLGDSNSPLHF. CDR3 DNA sequence: TGCGCCAGCAGCTTGGGGGACAGTAATTCACCCCTCCACTTT.

This chain links TRBV6-4 with TRBJ2-1, with 13 bases aligning to TRBD2. The germline CDR1 and CDR2 sequences are MRHNA and SNTAGT. The CDR3 runs to 15 residues. The V segment lost 6 bases and the J segment 6 bases; nucleotides outside the gene matches: 5. The CDR3 coding sequence is TGTGCCAGCAGCCTACTAGCGGGAGGGCCCAATGAGCAGTTCTTC. It specifies CASSLLAGGPNEQFF.

This chain connects TRBV19 to TRBJ2-7, with 7 positions matching TRBD1. Germline CDR1 reads LNHDA; CDR2 reads SQIVND (reference sequence). This CDR3 spans 15 amino acids. V was clipped by 1 base and J by 0 bases; unmatched bases: 3. The CDR3 region has the DNA TGTGCCAGTAGTATAGTGGCAGGGGGCTCCTACGAGCAGTACTTC. Translated: CASSIVAGGSYEQYF.

This clone was recorded once. The chain joins TRBV5-8 to TRBJ2-1; 9 bases map to TRBD1. Losses at the gene ends were 3 bases for V and 3 bases for J; bases not matched to a gene: 4. The CDR3 loop spans 15 amino acids. The germline V gene encodes CDR1 SGHTS and CDR2 YDEGEE. CDR3 DNA sequence: TGTGCCAGCAGCTACAGGGGGCAAATCTACAATGAGCAGTTCTTC. It specifies CASSYRGQIYNEQFF.

The chain carries TRBV7-3 and TRBJ2-3; D might be TRBD1 (6 bases). The germline V gene encodes CDR1 SGHTA and CDR2 FQGTGA. Trimming stripped 5 bases from V and 4 bases from J, with 16 bases between. The CDR3 consists of 15 residues. CDR3 DNA: TGTGCCAGCAGCCCTCAGGGGTTGGGGGCAGATACGCAGTATTTT. Amino acids: CASSPQGLGADTQYF.

The chain couples TRBV7-9 to TRBJ2-6; D is perhaps TRBD1 (6 bases). From germline, CDR1 is SEHNR and CDR2 FQNEAQ (reference sequence). The CDR3 totals 15 residues. Trimming removed 3 bases at V and 4 bases at J, with 10 bases between. Written as DNA, the CDR3 is TGTGCCAGCAGCTTCACAGGGTCAGGGGCCAACGTCCTGACTTTC. It specifies CASSFTGSGANVLTF.

This chain connects TRBV30 to TRBJ1-1, with unresolved D. Trimming cost V 3 bases and J 1 base, with 6 bases left between them. CDR1 is GTSNPN, CDR2 SVGIG, per germline (reference sequence). The CDR3 runs 12 residues. DNA for the CDR3: TGTGCCTGGAGACATGGGAACACTGAAGCTTTCTTT. Amino acid sequence: CAWRHGNTEAFF. Full variable domain (missing parts from reference TRBV30 and TRBJ1-1): SQTIHQWPATLVQPVGSPLSLECTVEGTSNPNLYWYRQAAGRGLQLLFYSVGIGQISSEVPQNLSASRPQDRQFILSSKKLLLSDSGFYLCAWRHGNTEAFFGQGTRLTVV.

The gene calls are TRBV5-4 and TRBJ1-1; D is unresolved. The V end was cut by 1 base, the J end by 1 base, with 11 bases between. CDR3 length: 15 residues. CDR1 and CDR2 from the germline V gene are SGHNT and YYREEE (reference sequence). The CDR3 region is CASSLSGWGNTEAFF. The CDR3 coding sequence is TGTGCCAGCAGCTTGAGTGGTTGGGGGAACACTGAAGCTTTCTTT. Combining the CDR3 with reference TRBV5-4 and TRBJ1-1 gives the whole variable domain ETGVTQSPTHLIKTRGQQVTLRCSSQSGHNTVSWYQQALGQGPQFIFQYYREEENGRGNFPPRFSGLQFPNYSSELNVNALELDDSALYLCASSLSGWGNTEAFFGQGTRLTVV.